The 21 T cell receptor beta chains given below trace back to one sample, sequenced in a study of T cell repertoires in cytomegalovirus infection. Their cognate antigens are unknown. One entry per CDR3 protein results from TCRdb running MiXCR on the reads. The sample includes 700,000 to 950,000 distinct CDR3 sequences, 32% seen only once; the top ten take approximately 13%. This material consisted of cultured CD8+ T cells from PBMCs, taken from culture after CMV antigen stimulation. The receptor source for this set is a human donor in good health (CMV status not recorded). Some clones in this sample may be carry-over from other donors' samples.

The sample holds a few counts of this clonotype. The chain couples TRBV7-6 to TRBJ2-7; 9 bases line up with TRBD2. Germline assignment: CDR1 SGHVS and CDR2 FNYEAQ. V gave up 5 bases and J gave up 7 bases; unmatched junction bases: 6. The CDR3 contains 13 residues. CDR3 nucleotide sequence: TGTGCCAGCAGCATCGCGGGGGGGGGTGAGCAGTACTTC. Protein product: CASSIAGGGEQYF.

This clonotype was seen a handful of times. V is TRBV5-1 and J is TRBJ2-1; TRBD2 matches at 10 bases. Germline values: CDR1 SGHRS, CDR2 YFSETQ. Trimming took 2 bases from V and 0 from J; bases not matched to a gene: 5. CDR3 length: 17 residues. CDR3 bases: TGCGCCAGCAGCTTTTTAGCGGGGGGAGGCTCCTACAATGAGCAGTTCTTC. Translated, it gives CASSFLAGGGSYNEQFF.

In its sample, this clonotype was seen a few times. The rearrangement uses TRBV4-3 and TRBJ2-1; 11 bases are a match to TRBD2. J gave up 5 bases and V 4 bases, and 10 bases lay outside the gene matches. Per germline, CDR1 LGHNA and CDR2 YSLEER. This CDR3 has 17 residues. Here the CDR3 reads CASSLTGLAAENNEQFF. The CDR3 DNA sequence: TGCGCCAGCAGCCTAACGGGACTAGCGGCGGAAAACAATGAGCAGTTCTTC.

This clonotype was recorded a few times. The chain has TRBV7-2 and TRBJ1-1; D is unresolved. V was pared by 8 bases and J by 5 bases, with 18 bases between. The CDR3 consists of 14 residues. Germline V gene sequence: CDR1 SGHTA, CDR2 FQGNSA. CDR3 region: CASRKEAPRTEAFF. DNA for the CDR3: TGTGCCAGCCGAAAGGAGGCGCCTAGAACTGAAGCTTTCTTT. The full variable domain, rest sourced from reference TRBV7-2 and TRBJ1-1, is GAGVSQSPSNKVTEKGKDVELRCDPISGHTALYWYRQSLGQGLEFLIYFQGNSAPDKSGLPSDRFSAERTGGSVSTLTIQRTQQEDSAVYLCASRKEAPRTEAFFGQGTRLTVV.

This clonotype showed up just a few times. The chain is built from TRBV11-2 and TRBJ2-5; TRBD2 aligns across 8 bases. In germline, CDR1 is SGHAT, CDR2 FQNNGV. CDR3 length equals 13 residues. Trimming cost V 8 bases and J 1 base; bases outside gene matches: 3. The CDR3 sequence is CASSGGGQETQYF. DNA of the CDR3: TGTGCCAGCTCCGGGGGGGGCCAAGAGACCCAGTACTTC.

This clonotype appeared a few times. The chain combines TRBV4-1 with TRBJ1-2, with 8 bases that match TRBD1. CDR1 MGHRA and CDR2 YSYEKL come from the germline V gene. The CDR3 runs 16 residues. V gave up 1 base and J gave up 4 bases; unmatched junction bases: 8. The CDR3 region is CASSQGSGTGAYGYTF. In nucleotides, the CDR3 is TGCGCCAGCAGCCAAGGCTCCGGGACAGGCGCCTATGGCTACACCTTC.

This clonotype was seen only a few times. The chain links TRBV12-3 or TRBV12-4 to TRBJ2-3, with D hard to call. Trimming removed 3 bases from V and 2 bases from J, with 15 bases in between. The CDR3 has 16 amino acids. The CDR3 reads CASSFPGSRPTDTQYF. The CDR3 coding sequence is TGTGCCAGCAGTTTCCCAGGATCTCGACCCACAGATACGCAGTATTTT.

This clonotype has only a few counts. The CDR3 DNA reads as TGTGCCAGCAGCCAAGGACAGGTTCGGGAGCTGTTTTTT. This encodes CASSQGQVRELFF. This sequence joins TRBV7-3 and TRBJ2-2, with TRBD1 identical over 7 bases. The CDR3 is 13 residues long. CDR1 SGHTA and CDR2 FQGTGA come from the germline V gene. Trimming took 5 bases from V and 9 from J; bases not matched to a gene: 6. Drawing the rest from reference TRBV7-3 and TRBJ2-2, the complete variable domain is GAGVSQTPSNKVTEKGKYVELRCDPISGHTALYWYRQSLGQGPEFLIYFQGTGAADDSGLPNDRFFAVRPEGSVSTLKIQRTERGDSAVYLCASSQGQVRELFFGEGSRLTVL.

This clonotype was picked up a small number of times. The chain employs TRBV12-3 or TRBV12-4 and TRBJ1-1; 7 nucleotides line up with TRBD1. This CDR3 region has 14 residues. Trimming removed 6 bases from V and 5 bases from J; junction bases left unmatched: 9. In DNA form, the CDR3 reads TGTGCCAGCAGCTATACAGGGGTTGAAACTGAAGCTTTCTTT. Its translation is CASSYTGVETEAFF.

The V gene is TRBV7-9, the J gene TRBJ2-7; possible D gene TRBD2, 6 bases. CDR1 SEHNR and CDR2 FQNEAQ come from the germline V gene (reference sequence). This CDR3 is 12 amino acids long. V was cut by 8 bases and J by 6 bases, with 14 bases left in between. The CDR3 protein is CASWGQGGEQYV. CDR3 DNA: TGTGCCAGCTGGGGCCAGGGAGGCGAGCAGTACGTC.

The chain carries TRBV15 and TRBJ1-2; D not resolved. The CDR3 is made up of 12 amino acids. Per germline, CDR1 LNHNV and CDR2 YYDKDF (reference sequence). Trimming removed 2 bases at V and 8 bases at J, with 9 bases between. The CDR3 loop is CATSRFPGGYTF. The CDR3, as DNA: TGTGCCACCAGCAGATTCCCTGGAGGCTACACCTTC.

The genes are TRBV19 and TRBJ2-1, with 7 nucleotides matching TRBD2. J lost 0 bases, V lost 3 bases, and 2 bases had no gene match. In germline, CDR1 is LNHDA, CDR2 SQIVND (reference sequence). This CDR3 comprises 15 residues. CDR3 sequence: CASSMGGISYNEQFF. DNA of the CDR3: TGTGCCAGTAGTATGGGAGGGATCTCCTACAATGAGCAGTTCTTC.

The chain recombines TRBV7-9 with TRBJ2-7, with 7 bases fitting TRBD1. Per the germline V gene, CDR1 is SEHNR and CDR2 is FQNEAQ (reference sequence). The length of the CDR3 is 14 residues. V trimming: 4 bases; J trimming: 1 base; junction bases outside the gene matches: 4. CDR3 in amino acids: CASSSDRTSYEQYF. CDR3 nucleotide sequence: TGTGCCAGCAGCTCGGACAGGACTTCCTACGAGCAGTACTTC.

The chain employs TRBV9 and TRBJ1-5; maybe TRBD1 (5 bases). In germline, CDR1 is SGDLS, CDR2 YYNGEE. V lost 3 bases and J lost 8, with 18 bases in between. The CDR3 has 15 amino acids. In DNA, the CDR3 is TGTGCCAGCAGCGAGGGGTGGCAGGGTTCGGAGCCCCAGCATTTT. Its protein product is CASSEGWQGSEPQHF.

This chain connects TRBV19 to TRBJ2-2; tentative D call: TRBD1 (6 bases). The V gene lost 3 bases and the J gene lost 1 base, with 9 bases spanning the gap. Germline CDR1 LNHDA, CDR2 SQIVND (reference sequence). This CDR3 has 15 residues. The CDR3, as DNA: TGTGCCAGTAGTATCGAGACAGGGAACACCGGGGAGCTGTTTTTT. This sequence encodes CASSIETGNTGELFF.

The rearrangement joins TRBV19 to TRBJ1-1; TRBD1 might be the D (5 bases). The CDR3 is 14 residues long. Germline CDR1 LNHDA, CDR2 SQIVND (reference sequence). V was pared by 4 bases and J by 4 bases, with 13 bases between. CDR3 coding DNA: TGTGCCAGTAGTAGAAGGGTTGGGGGCACTGAAGCTTTCTTT. This encodes CASSRRVGGTEAFF. Complete variable domain (other parts from reference TRBV19 and TRBJ1-1): DGGITQSPKYLFRKEGQNVTLSCEQNLNHDAMYWYRQDPGQGLRLIYYSQIVNDFQKGDIAEGYSVSREKKESFPLTVTSAQKNPTAFYLCASSRRVGGTEAFFGQGTRLTVV.

This chain joins TRBV9 and TRBJ2-5, with 8 nucleotides matching TRBD1. Germline values: CDR1 SGDLS, CDR2 YYNGEE. The CDR3 has 15 amino acids. The V and J ends lost 3 bases and 4 bases, in that order; junction bases with no gene match: 8. CDR3 coding DNA: TGTGCCAGCAGCGAGAGGACAGGGAAAGGAGAGACCCAGTACTTC. Translating gives CASSERTGKGETQYF.

This clonotype was observed a few times. The chain is built from TRBV11-3 and TRBJ2-7; D is uncertain. The ends were cut back, 0 bases at V and 0 bases at J, with 9 bases in the middle. The CDR3 spans 15 residues. Per the germline V gene, CDR1 is SGHNT and CDR2 is YENEEA. CDR3 nucleotide sequence: TGTGCCAGCAGCTTAGATCGGAAGGACTCCTACGAGCAGTACGTC. This gives the protein CASSLDRKDSYEQYV.

This chain joins TRBV14 and TRBJ2-7; tentatively, D is TRBD1 (5 bases). V lost 4 bases, J lost 1 base, and 11 bases lay in between. Germline V gene sequence: CDR1 SGHDN, CDR2 FVKESK. This CDR3 comprises 14 residues. The CDR3 protein is CASSLRPGSYEQYF. The CDR3 bases are TGTGCCAGCAGCCTCCGTCCAGGGTCCTACGAGCAGTACTTC. Variable domain in full (rest from reference TRBV14 and TRBJ2-7): EAGVTQFPSHSVIEKGQTVTLRCDPISGHDNLYWYRRVMGKEIKFLLHFVKESKQDESGMPNNRFLAERTGGTYSTLKVQPAELEDSGVYFCASSLRPGSYEQYFGPGTRLTVT.

This clonotype has more than one count but fewer than ten. The rearrangement joins TRBV19 to TRBJ1-5; unclear D gene. CDR1 is LNHDA, CDR2 SQIVND, per germline (reference sequence). With 3 bases removed from V and 4 bases from J, the gap between germline ends came to 10 bases. This CDR3 spans 14 amino acids. The CDR3 sequence is CASSMGFPNQPQHF. Here the CDR3 DNA reads TGTGCCAGTAGTATGGGCTTTCCGAATCAGCCCCAGCATTTT.

This clonotype was recorded a few times. This sequence joins TRBV12-3 or TRBV12-4 and TRBJ1-5; the D gene is possibly TRBD1 (5 bases). The CDR3 sequence is 12 residues long. The V gene lost 7 bases and the J gene lost 6 bases, with 10 bases spanning the gap. The CDR3 loop reads CASTSGIQPQHF. The CDR3 region has the DNA TGTGCCAGCACCTCAGGGATTCAGCCCCAGCATTTT.